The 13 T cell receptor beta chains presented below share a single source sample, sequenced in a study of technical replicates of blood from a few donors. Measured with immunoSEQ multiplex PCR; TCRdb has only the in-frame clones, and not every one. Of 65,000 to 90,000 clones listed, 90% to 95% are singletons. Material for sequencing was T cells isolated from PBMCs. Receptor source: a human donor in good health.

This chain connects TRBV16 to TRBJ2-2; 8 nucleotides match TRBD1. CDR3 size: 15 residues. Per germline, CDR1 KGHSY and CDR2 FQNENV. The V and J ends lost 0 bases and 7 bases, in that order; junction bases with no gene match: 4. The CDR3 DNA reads TGTGCCAGCAGCCAATCTGCGGACAGGGTCGGGGAGCTGTTTTTT. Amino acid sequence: CASSQSADRVGELFF. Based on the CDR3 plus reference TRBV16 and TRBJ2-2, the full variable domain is GEEVAQTPKHLVRGEGQKAKLYCAPIKGHSYVFWYQQVLKNEFKFLISFQNENVFDETGMPKERFSAKCLPNSPCSLEIQATKLEDSAVYFCASSQSADRVGELFFGEGSRLTVL.

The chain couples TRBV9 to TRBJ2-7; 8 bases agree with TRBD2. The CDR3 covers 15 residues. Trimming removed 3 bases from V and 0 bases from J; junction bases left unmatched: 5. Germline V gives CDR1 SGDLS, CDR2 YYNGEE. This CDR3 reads CASSGGGGFSYEQYF. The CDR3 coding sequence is TGTGCCAGCAGCGGGGGCGGGGGGTTCTCCTACGAGCAGTACTTC.

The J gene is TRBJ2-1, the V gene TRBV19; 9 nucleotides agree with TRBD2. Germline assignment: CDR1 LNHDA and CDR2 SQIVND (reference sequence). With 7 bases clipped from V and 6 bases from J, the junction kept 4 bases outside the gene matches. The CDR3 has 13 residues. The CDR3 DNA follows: TGTGCCAGTAAAACTAGCGGGTTCAATGAGCAGTTCTTC. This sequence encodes CASKTSGFNEQFF.

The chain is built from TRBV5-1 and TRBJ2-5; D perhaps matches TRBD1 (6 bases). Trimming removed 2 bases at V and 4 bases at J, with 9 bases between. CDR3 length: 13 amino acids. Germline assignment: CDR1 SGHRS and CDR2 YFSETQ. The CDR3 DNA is TGCGCCAGCAGCTTACAGGGCGGAGAGACCCAGTACTTC. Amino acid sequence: CASSLQGGETQYF.

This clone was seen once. This chain's CDR3 is CASSAQGYEQFF. Here the CDR3 DNA reads TGTGCCAGCAGTGCACAGGGCTATGAGCAGTTCTTC. This chain uses TRBV6-5 with TRBJ2-1, with D tentatively TRBD1 (6 bases). The CDR3 has 12 amino acids. V shed 5 bases and J shed 8 bases, with 10 bases lying between them. The V gene's germline CDR1 is MNHEY and CDR2 SVGAGI.

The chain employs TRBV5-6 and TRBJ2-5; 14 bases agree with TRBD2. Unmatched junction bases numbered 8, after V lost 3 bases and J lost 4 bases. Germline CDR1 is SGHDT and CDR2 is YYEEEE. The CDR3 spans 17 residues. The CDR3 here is CASSSTGLAGVLETQYF. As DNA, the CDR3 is TGTGCCAGCAGCTCAACGGGACTAGCGGGAGTTTTAGAGACCCAGTACTTC.

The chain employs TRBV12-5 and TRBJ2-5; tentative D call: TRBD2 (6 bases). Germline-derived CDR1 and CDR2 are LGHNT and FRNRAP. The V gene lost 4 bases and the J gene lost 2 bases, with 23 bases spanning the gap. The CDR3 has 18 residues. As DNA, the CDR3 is TGTGCTAGTGGTTCCCCCTCACACCGGGACTTAATACAAGAGACCCAGTACTTC. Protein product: CASGSPSHRDLIQETQYF.

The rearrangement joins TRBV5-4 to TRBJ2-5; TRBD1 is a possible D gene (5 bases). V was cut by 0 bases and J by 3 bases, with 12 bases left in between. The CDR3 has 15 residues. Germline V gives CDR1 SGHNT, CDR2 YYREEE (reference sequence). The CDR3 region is CASSLVRGSKETQYF. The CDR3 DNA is TGTGCCAGCAGCTTGGTTAGGGGATCAAAAGAGACCCAGTACTTC.

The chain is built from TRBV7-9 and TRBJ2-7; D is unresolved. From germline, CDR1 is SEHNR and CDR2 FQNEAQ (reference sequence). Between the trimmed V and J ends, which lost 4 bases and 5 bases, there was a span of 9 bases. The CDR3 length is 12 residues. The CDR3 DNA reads TGTGCCAGCAGCTCTCGGAGTAACGAGCAGTACTTC. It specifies CASSSRSNEQYF.

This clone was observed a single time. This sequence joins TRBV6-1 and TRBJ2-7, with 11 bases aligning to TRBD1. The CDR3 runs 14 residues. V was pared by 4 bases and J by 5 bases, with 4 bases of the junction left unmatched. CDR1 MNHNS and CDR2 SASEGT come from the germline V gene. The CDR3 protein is CASSAGQGADEQYF. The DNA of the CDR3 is TGTGCCAGCAGTGCCGGACAGGGGGCGGACGAGCAGTACTTC.

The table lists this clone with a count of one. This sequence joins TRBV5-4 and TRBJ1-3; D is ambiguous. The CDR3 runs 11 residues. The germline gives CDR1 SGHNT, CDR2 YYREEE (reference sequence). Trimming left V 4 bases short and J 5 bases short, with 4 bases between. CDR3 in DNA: TGTGCCAGCAGCCTACGAAACACCATATATTTT. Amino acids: CASSLRNTIYF.

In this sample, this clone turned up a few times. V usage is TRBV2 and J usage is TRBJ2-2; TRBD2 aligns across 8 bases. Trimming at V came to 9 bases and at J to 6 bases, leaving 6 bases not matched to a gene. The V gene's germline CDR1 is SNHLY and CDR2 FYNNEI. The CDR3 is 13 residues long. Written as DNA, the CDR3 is TGTGCCAGATCTAGGACTAGCTCCGGGGAGCTGTTTTTT. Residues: CARSRTSSGELFF.

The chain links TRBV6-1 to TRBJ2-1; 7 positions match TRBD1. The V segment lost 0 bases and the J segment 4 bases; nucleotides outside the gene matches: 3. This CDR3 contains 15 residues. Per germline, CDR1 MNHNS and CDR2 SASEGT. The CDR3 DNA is TGTGCCAGCAGTGAAGCCGAACAGGGGTACAATGAGCAGTTCTTC. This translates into CASSEAEQGYNEQFF.